A single sample is the source of the 15 T cell receptor beta chains below, sequenced in a study of cytomegalovirus exposure and HLA in healthy donors. The PCR contained 60 Vbeta and 13 Jbeta primers. Generated by immunoSEQ multiplex PCR, the TCRdb table keeps only in-frame clones and is missing some. This table has about 130,000 clones, roughly two thirds appearing once. The sequencing sample was made of PBMCs. All receptors derive from a man aged 25 to 40 in good health and CMV-seropositive.

The CDR3 here is CASSPLGQGPAGELFF. Here the CDR3 DNA reads TGCGCCAGCAGCCCTTTAGGACAGGGGCCGGCCGGGGAGCTGTTTTTT. The V gene is TRBV4-1, the J gene TRBJ2-2, with TRBD1 matching 9 bases. This CDR3 is built from 16 residues. Trimming removed 4 bases from V and 6 bases from J; junction bases left unmatched: 9. Germline CDR1 is MGHRA and CDR2 is YSYEKL.

The sample holds one count of this clone. The V gene is TRBV6-1, the J gene TRBJ2-2, with 9 nucleotides matching TRBD1. V was clipped by 6 bases and J by 6 bases; unmatched bases: 2. Germline CDR1 reads MNHNS; CDR2 reads SASEGT. The CDR3 is 13 amino acids. The DNA of the CDR3 is TGTGCCAGCAGGAGACAGGGGGCCGGGGAGCTGTTTTTT. It yields the protein CASRRQGAGELFF.

The CDR3 nucleotides read TGCGCCAGCCACTCCCCTGCGCGACTAGCGGGACGGGGTGAGCAGTTCTTC. This encodes CASHSPARLAGRGEQFF. The chain recombines TRBV5-1 with TRBJ2-1; 11 nucleotides line up with TRBD2. V lost 7 bases, J lost 9 bases, and 18 bases stayed unmatched. Germline CDR1 SGHRS, CDR2 YFSETQ. CDR3 length: 17 residues. Full variable domain (rest looked up from reference TRBV5-1 and TRBJ2-1): KAGVTQTPRYLIKTRGQQVTLSCSPISGHRSVSWYQQTPGQGLQFLFEYFSETQRNKGNFPGRFSGRQFSNSRSEMNVSTLELGDSALYLCASHSPARLAGRGEQFFGPGTRLTVL.

The V call is TRBV30, the J call TRBJ1-2, with D possibly TRBD1 on 6 matching bases. This CDR3 contains 13 residues. Trimming pared 7 bases from V and 2 bases from J, leaving 14 bases between. The germline gives CDR1 GTSNPN, CDR2 SVGIG (reference sequence). CDR3 sequence reads: CASPGGGNYGYTF. CDR3 in DNA: TGTGCCTCACCCGGCGGGGGCAACTATGGCTACACCTTC.

This chain joins TRBV5-6 and TRBJ2-3; 9 positions agree with TRBD2. The V gene end was trimmed by 2 bases and the J gene end by 4 bases; junction bases not matched to a gene: 5. CDR3 length equals 15 residues. The V gene's germline CDR1 is SGHDT and CDR2 YYEEEE. The CDR3 loop reads CASSFPSGMSDTQYF. The CDR3 region has the DNA TGTGCCAGCAGCTTCCCTAGCGGGATGTCAGATACGCAGTATTTT.

This chain uses TRBV5-1 with TRBJ2-5; tentative D call: TRBD2 (6 bases). CDR3 length: 18 amino acids. Trimming stripped 4 bases from V and 5 bases from J, with 27 bases between. Germline V gene sequence: CDR1 SGHRS, CDR2 YFSETQ. The CDR3 is CASSPPRRSAGTHETQYF. The DNA of the CDR3 is TGCGCCAGCAGCCCACCGAGGCGATCAGCGGGCACTCACGAGACCCAGTACTTC.

This chain uses TRBV6-1 with TRBJ1-2; possibly TRBD1 for D (5 bases). V lost 3 bases, J lost 8 bases, and 13 bases lay in between. CDR3 length: 13 residues. CDR1 MNHNS and CDR2 SASEGT come from the germline V gene. In DNA, the CDR3 is TGTGCCAGCAGTGATGGGGGGAGATACGGCTACACCTTC. This encodes CASSDGGRYGYTF.

The chain recombines TRBV18 with TRBJ1-3; 9 nucleotides align to TRBD1. The length of the CDR3 is 16 residues. Losses at the gene ends were 4 bases for V and 4 bases for J; bases not matched to a gene: 8. Germline V gives CDR1 KGHSH, CDR2 LQKENI. CDR3 amino acids: CASSQAGTGLGNTIYF. CDR3 nucleotide sequence: TGTGCCAGCTCACAAGCCGGGACAGGGCTGGGAAACACCATATATTTT.

The chain combines TRBV28 with TRBJ1-1; 11 bases are a match to TRBD1. The V gene's germline CDR1 is MDHEN and CDR2 SYDVKM. The trim removed 3 bases at V and 4 bases at J, leaving 4 bases unmatched. The CDR3 runs to 15 residues. CDR3 amino acids: CASSFWTGGLTEAFF. The CDR3 bases are TGTGCCAGCAGTTTTTGGACAGGGGGCCTCACTGAAGCTTTCTTT.

The chain carries TRBV13 and TRBJ2-1; a weak D match, TRBD2 (6 bases). This CDR3 has 15 residues. Trimming took off 4 bases at V and 10 bases at J, with 20 bases between the two ends. Germline V CDR1 and CDR2: PRHDT, FYEKMQ (reference sequence). The CDR3 nucleotides read TGTGCCAGCAGCTCCCATCGCACGAGGGCGGGGGAGCAGTTCTTC. It encodes CASSSHRTRAGEQFF.

J is TRBJ2-1 and V is TRBV7-9; the D is unclear. V dropped 8 bases and J dropped 0 bases, with 14 bases sitting between them. The germline V gene has CDR1 SEHNR and CDR2 FQNEAQ (reference sequence). This CDR3 is 15 amino acids long. CDR3 region: CASQTPSSSYNEQFF. CDR3 DNA sequence: TGTGCCAGCCAGACTCCTTCGAGCTCCTACAATGAGCAGTTCTTC.

V gene TRBV29-1 combines with J gene TRBJ2-7; TRBD1 matches 7 bases. Unmatched junction bases numbered 9, after V lost 7 bases and J lost 0 bases. The CDR3 is 14 residues long. Germline V CDR1 and CDR2: SQVTM, ANQGSEA. The chain's CDR3 is CSARDSHPSYEQYF. For the CDR3, the DNA is TGCAGCGCCCGGGACAGTCACCCCTCCTACGAGCAGTACTTC.

The sample holds a few counts of this clone. The rearrangement uses TRBV28 and TRBJ1-4, with 10 bases fitting TRBD1. The CDR3 runs to 16 residues. V lost 6 bases to trimming and J lost 8 bases; unmatched junction nucleotides: 12. Germline lookup yields CDR1 MDHEN and CDR2 SYDVKM. CDR3 sequence reads: CASSLGSGTGDEKLFF. The CDR3 DNA follows: TGTGCCAGCAGCTTAGGGTCCGGGACAGGGGACGAAAAACTGTTTTTT.

The chain is built from TRBV18 and TRBJ2-7, with 9 bases identical to TRBD2. This CDR3 comprises 14 residues. The V gene's germline CDR1 is KGHSH and CDR2 LQKENI. The J segment lost 5 bases and the V segment lost 4 bases, leaving 6 bases of the junction unmatched. The CDR3 protein is CASSRLAAGDEQYF. In DNA form, the CDR3 reads TGTGCCAGCTCACGACTAGCGGCAGGGGACGAGCAGTACTTC.

This clone was counted once. The gene calls are TRBV2 and TRBJ1-2; D is unclear. CDR1 is SNHLY and CDR2 is FYNNEI in the germline V gene. V gave up 6 bases and J gave up 0 bases, with 2 bases separating them. This CDR3 is 11 amino acids long. This CDR3 is CASSANYGYTF. For the CDR3, the DNA is TGTGCCAGCAGCGCTAACTATGGCTACACCTTC.